These 20 T cell receptor beta chains were all obtained from the same sample, sequenced in a study of blood T cell repertoires in COVID-19. Libraries were prepared by immunoSEQ multiplex PCR; TCRdb keeps only in-frame clonotypes and omits some of them. The sample shows around 95,000 clones, approximately 80% of them seen only once. Source material: peripheral blood. All receptors come from a man between 70 and 80 years old with active or convalescent COVID-19.

The rearrangement links TRBV5-1 to TRBJ1-4; TRBD1 might be the D (6 bases). From germline, CDR1 is SGHRS and CDR2 YFSETQ. V was trimmed by 2 bases and J by 5 bases, leaving 16 bases between them. There are 16 residues in the CDR3. The CDR3: CASSFGMGQRNEKLFF. In nucleotides, the CDR3 is TGCGCCAGCAGCTTTGGTATGGGACAAAGAAATGAAAAACTGTTTTTT.

The chain recombines TRBV10-3 with TRBJ2-7; 7 nucleotides align to TRBD1. The junction had 5 bases not matched to a gene; V was cut back by 6 bases and J by 0 bases. Germline loops: CDR1 ENHRY, CDR2 SYGVKD. The CDR3 loop spans 14 amino acids. CDR3 coding DNA: TGTGCCATCAGACGACAGGGCTCCTCCTACGAGCAGTACTTC. This translates into CAIRRQGSSYEQYF.

This clone came up once. V usage is TRBV11-3 and J usage is TRBJ1-1; TRBD1 is a possible D gene (5 bases). V gave up 5 bases and J gave up 1 base, with 11 bases separating them. The CDR3 runs to 14 residues. Germline values: CDR1 SGHNT, CDR2 YENEEA. CDR3 coding DNA: TGTGCCAGCAGCACCGACAGCCGGAACACTGAAGCTTTCTTT. This translates into CASSTDSRNTEAFF. Full variable domain (remainder filled in from reference TRBV11-3 and TRBJ1-1): EAGVVQSPRYKIIEKKQPVAFWCNPISGHNTLYWYLQNLGQGPELLIRYENEEAVDDSQLPKDRFSAERLKGVDSTLKIQPAELGDSAVYLCASSTDSRNTEAFFGQGTRLTVV.

This clone was recorded a few times. The rearrangement uses TRBV5-4 and TRBJ2-3; TRBD2 matches at 15 bases. The CDR3 covers 19 residues. The germline CDR1 and CDR2 sequences are SGHNT and YYREEE (reference sequence). After removal of 4 bases from V and 3 bases from J, the junction contained 12 bases not matched to a gene. The CDR3 reads CASSLPGLAGGPGTDTQYF. CDR3 DNA: TGTGCCAGCAGCCTACCGGGACTAGCGGGAGGACCTGGAACAGATACGCAGTATTTT.

This chain joins TRBV5-1 and TRBJ2-1; TRBD2 matches at 11 bases. The length of the CDR3 is 16 residues. Germline loops: CDR1 SGHRS, CDR2 YFSETQ. Unmatched junction bases numbered 6, after V lost 4 bases and J lost 3 bases. The CDR3 spells CASSPMGLADYNEQFF. The CDR3 DNA is TGCGCCAGCAGCCCCATGGGACTAGCGGACTACAATGAGCAGTTCTTC.

This clone came up a few times. The chain joins TRBV27 to TRBJ2-7, with 9 bases lining up with TRBD1. The CDR3 spans 18 residues. Germline trimming cut 5 bases from V and 3 bases from J; bases unmatched to any gene: 17. CDR1 and CDR2 from the germline V gene are MNHEY and SMNVEV (reference sequence). The CDR3 sequence is CASSPKRAGTGSIYEQYF. The CDR3 bases are TGTGCCAGCAGTCCTAAACGTGCCGGGACAGGGAGTATCTACGAGCAGTACTTC.

The chain recombines TRBV12-3 or TRBV12-4 with TRBJ1-4; no clear D gene. Trimming removed 6 bases from V and 8 bases from J, with 10 bases in between. The CDR3 spans 12 residues. CDR3 loop: CASRTLREKLFF. Here the CDR3 DNA reads TGTGCCAGCAGGACACTTAGGGAAAAACTGTTTTTT.

The chain recombines TRBV7-8 with TRBJ2-2, with 9 bases that match TRBD2. The CDR3 runs 16 residues. In germline, CDR1 is SGHVS, CDR2 FQNEAQ. Trimming removed 6 bases from V and 0 bases from J; junction bases left unmatched: 5. The CDR3 is CASSRLAGSNTGELFF. CDR3 sequence (DNA): TGTGCCAGCAGTCGTCTAGCGGGGTCGAACACCGGGGAGCTGTTTTTT.

The chain is built from TRBV5-1 and TRBJ1-6, with D possibly matching TRBD1 (5 bases). V was trimmed by 0 bases and J by 9 bases, leaving 16 bases between them. Germline CDR1 reads SGHRS; CDR2 reads YFSETQ. The CDR3 runs 16 residues. The chain's CDR3 is CASSLEGLHVPSPLHF. The CDR3 DNA sequence: TGCGCCAGCAGCTTGGAGGGACTGCACGTTCCTTCACCCCTCCACTTT.

This chain connects TRBV2 to TRBJ1-4; the match to TRBD1 covers 11 bases. V dropped 6 bases and J dropped 3; count of bases not matched to a gene: 3. The CDR3 sequence is 15 residues long. The germline V gene has CDR1 SNHLY and CDR2 FYNNEI. As DNA, the CDR3 is TGTGCCAGCAGCGGACAGGGGGCAGCTAATGAAAAACTGTTTTTT. Translation: CASSGQGAANEKLFF.

A single count supports this clone. This sequence joins TRBV5-1 and TRBJ2-1; TRBD2 agrees at 11 bases. The CDR3 loop spans 15 amino acids. Per germline, CDR1 SGHRS and CDR2 YFSETQ. V trimming: 2 bases; J trimming: 8 bases; junction bases outside the gene matches: 6. The CDR3 here is CASSFTSGGVHEQFF. The DNA of the CDR3 is TGCGCCAGCAGCTTTACTAGCGGGGGTGTCCATGAGCAGTTCTTC.

The chain recombines TRBV5-1 with TRBJ2-3, with 10 bases identical to TRBD2. There are 16 residues in the CDR3. J gave up 5 bases and V 7 bases, and 13 bases lay outside the gene matches. The V gene's germline CDR1 is SGHRS and CDR2 YFSETQ. CDR3 DNA sequence: TGCGCCAGCTTTCCTCTCCCAGCGGGAGGGATAGATACGCAGTATTTT. Protein: CASFPLPAGGIDTQYF.

The gene calls are TRBV7-6 and TRBJ2-5; tentatively, D is TRBD2 (5 bases). Germline CDR1 and CDR2: SGHVS and FNYEAQ. The CDR3 length is 13 residues. V lost 1 base and J 4 bases, leaving 7 bases between the germline ends. CDR3 in DNA: TGTGCCAGCAGCTTAGGGCTAGCAGAGACCCAGTACTTC. It specifies CASSLGLAETQYF.

The genes are TRBV5-6 and TRBJ2-2, with D perhaps matching TRBD2 (6 bases). The V gene lost 0 bases and the J gene lost 4 bases, with 10 bases spanning the gap. Germline lookup yields CDR1 SGHDT and CDR2 YYEEEE. The CDR3 is 15 amino acids. The CDR3 DNA is TGTGCCAGCAGCTTGGGGGACTCGGGCACCGGGGAGCTGTTTTTT. Protein: CASSLGDSGTGELFF.

This clone was counted many times. This chain connects TRBV30 to TRBJ2-5, with 8 nucleotides matching TRBD2. CDR1 GTSNPN and CDR2 SVGIG come from the germline V gene (reference sequence). J was trimmed by 3 bases and V by 3 bases; bases with no gene match: 12. The CDR3 is 16 residues long. The chain's CDR3 is CAWRTGLGGAKETQYF. The CDR3 DNA reads as TGTGCCTGGAGGACGGGACTCGGGGGGGCAAAAGAGACCCAGTACTTC.

The chain joins TRBV5-4 to TRBJ2-5; 7 bases map to TRBD2. The V and J ends lost 0 bases and 3 bases, in that order; junction bases with no gene match: 2. In germline, CDR1 is SGHNT, CDR2 YYREEE (reference sequence). The CDR3 spans 14 residues. CDR3: CASSLELAEETQYF. The DNA of the CDR3 is TGTGCCAGCAGCTTGGAGCTAGCGGAAGAGACCCAGTACTTC.

This chain joins TRBV19 and TRBJ1-5; 8 nucleotides match TRBD1. Germline V gene sequence: CDR1 LNHDA, CDR2 SQIVND (reference sequence). Trimming at V came to 10 bases and at J to 0 bases, leaving 5 bases not matched to a gene. The CDR3 length is 14 residues. The CDR3 DNA reads TGTGCCACCAGGGGGCGGAATAGCAATCAGCCCCAGCATTTT. Translated, it gives CATRGRNSNQPQHF.

This chain links TRBV2 with TRBJ1-2; D is ambiguous. CDR1 and CDR2 (germline): SNHLY, FYNNEI. V lost 4 bases and J 6 bases, leaving 9 bases between the germline ends. CDR3 length: 12 residues. CDR3: CASSVTGDGYTF. The DNA of the CDR3 is TGTGCCAGCAGTGTAACCGGGGATGGCTACACCTTC.

In this sample, this clone turned up a few times. The V and J genes are TRBV15 and TRBJ2-7; D may be TRBD2 (6 bases). The V end lost 4 bases, the J end lost 0 bases, and 13 bases lay between the germline ends. The germline V gene encodes CDR1 LNHNV and CDR2 YYDKDF (reference sequence). The CDR3 covers 15 residues. The CDR3 region has the DNA TGTGCCACCAGCATTGACCGGGACTCCTCCTACGAGCAGTACTTC. It codes for CATSIDRDSSYEQYF.

The genes are TRBV5-6 and TRBJ2-5; 7 bases align to TRBD1. Trimming at V came to 6 bases and at J to 4 bases, leaving 9 bases not matched to a gene. The germline gives CDR1 SGHDT, CDR2 YYEEEE. The CDR3 totals 14 residues. DNA for the CDR3: TGTGCCAGCATGGCACAGGGGTTGCGAGAGACCCAGTACTTC. It specifies CASMAQGLRETQYF.